This TCR beta chain originates from a study of T cell responses to AZD1222 COVID-19 vaccine. Study-wide results and limits: Among vaccine-associated CD4 TCRs, coverage spanned spike, with dominance at 160-218 and 743-854. White British ancestry dominated among donors, who included more females, and clonal diversity was possibly underestimated. None of the repertoires were sampled until the peak T cell response had passed.

About this clone: Its target is not known.

Clones were read by immunoSEQ multiplex PCR, and TCRdb kept only the in-frame ones, dropping some. The sample consists of approximately 88,000 clones, 85% to 90% of them appearing once. Germline V gene sequence: CDR1 SGHRS, CDR2 YFSETQ. The CDR3 is 14 amino acids. V dropped 2 bases and J dropped 5; count of bases not matched to a gene: 2. Sequences were derived from peripheral blood, sampled 28 days after the second AZD1222 dose. The rearrangement links TRBV5-1 to TRBJ2-2, with 8 nucleotides matching TRBD2. The TCR sequence derives from an adult who received the AZD1222 COVID-19 vaccine. CDR3 loop: CASSFGGATGELFF. The CDR3 nucleotides are TGCGCCAGCAGCTTCGGGGGGGCAACCGGGGAGCTGTTTTTT.